The 15 T cell receptor beta chains below come from one sample, sequenced in a study of shared clonotypes between healthy human individuals. Here immunoSEQ multiplex PCR was the method, and the copy in TCRdb shows in-frame clones only, minus some. There are approximately 1.9 million clones in the sample; 85% to 95% occur only once, and more than 1.5% lies in the top ten. Positive CCR7 selection of CD45RO-negative cells yielded the naive CD8 cells, and terminally differentiated effector memory CD45RA+ cells were excluded. Material: naive CD8+ T cells from PBMCs. These receptors originate from a man between 18 and 35 years old in good health. Some clones in this sample may be carry-over from other donors' samples.

The chain uses TRBV27 and TRBJ2-7; TRBD1 might be the D (5 bases). V was cut by 2 bases and J by 4 bases, with 12 bases left in between. The length of the CDR3 is 14 residues. Germline V CDR1 and CDR2: MNHEY, SMNVEV (reference sequence). CDR3 coding DNA: TGTGCCAGCAGTTTACGCCAGGGCAGGTACGAGCAGTACTTC. Amino acids: CASSLRQGRYEQYF.

The rearrangement uses TRBV19 and TRBJ2-1; TRBD1 matches 7 bases. Germline assignment: CDR1 LNHDA and CDR2 SQIVND (reference sequence). V lost 5 bases to trimming and J lost 7 bases; unmatched junction nucleotides: 8. The CDR3 loop spans 14 amino acids. The CDR3 spells CASSDWTGKNEQFF. The CDR3 coding sequence is TGTGCCAGTAGTGACTGGACAGGCAAGAATGAGCAGTTCTTC. The entire variable domain, with the rest obtained from reference TRBV19 and TRBJ2-1, is as follows: DGGITQSPKYLFRKEGQNVTLSCEQNLNHDAMYWYRQDPGQGLRLIYYSQIVNDFQKGDIAEGYSVSREKKESFPLTVTSAQKNPTAFYLCASSDWTGKNEQFFGPGTRLTVL.

This sequence joins TRBV28 and TRBJ2-5; D possibly corresponds to TRBD1 (6 bases). The DNA end is more similar to TRBJ2-7, so the J call may be wrong. This CDR3 has 14 amino acids. Germline lookup yields CDR1 MDHEN and CDR2 SYDVKM. The CDR3, as DNA: TGTGCCAGCAGGCTGACAGGTCCGGACTACGAGCAGTACTTC. Protein sequence: CASRLTGPDYEQYF.

The V gene is TRBV19, the J gene TRBJ2-2; D is undetermined. In germline, CDR1 is LNHDA, CDR2 SQIVND (reference sequence). The CDR3 covers 12 residues. The germline V and J ends were trimmed by 7 bases and 5 bases, with 8 bases remaining between them. CDR3 loop: CASTMWTGELFF. DNA for the CDR3: TGTGCCAGTACCATGTGGACCGGGGAGCTGTTTTTT.

The V call is TRBV15, the J call TRBJ2-3; D gene uncertain. Trimming took off 0 bases at V and 2 bases at J, with 12 bases between the two ends. Germline V gives CDR1 LNHNV, CDR2 YYDKDF (reference sequence). The length of the CDR3 is 16 residues. The CDR3 here is CATSRDPQVVTDTQYF. CDR3 nucleotides: TGTGCCACCAGCAGAGATCCTCAGGTCGTCACAGATACGCAGTATTTT.

V is TRBV7-2 and J is TRBJ2-3; D call uncertain. This CDR3 region has 18 residues. Trimming left V 0 bases short and J 2 bases short, with 18 bases between. The germline CDR1 and CDR2 sequences are SGHTA and FQGNSA. This chain's CDR3 is CASSLALGPALFTDTQYF. CDR3 sequence (DNA): TGTGCCAGCAGCTTAGCCTTGGGTCCCGCCTTATTCACAGATACGCAGTATTTT.

This chain uses TRBV4-1 with TRBJ2-7; TRBD2 agrees at 11 bases. The CDR3 extends over 14 amino acids. Per the germline V gene, CDR1 is MGHRA and CDR2 is YSYEKL. Trimming removed 5 bases from V and 2 bases from J; junction bases left unmatched: 2. This CDR3 reads CASSLAGGPYEQYF. The CDR3, as DNA: TGCGCCAGCAGCTTAGCGGGAGGGCCCTACGAGCAGTACTTC.

This chain uses TRBV10-2 with TRBJ2-7; possible D gene TRBD1, 5 bases. Per the germline V gene, CDR1 is WSHSY and CDR2 is SAAADI. The CDR3 has 14 amino acids. Between the trimmed V and J ends, which lost 1 base and 4 bases, there was a span of 11 bases. The DNA of the CDR3 is TGCGCCAGCAGTGAGTGGGCCAGGGCATACGAGCAGTACTTC. Amino acids: CASSEWARAYEQYF.

This chain links TRBV6-6 with TRBJ2-2; 10 bases match TRBD1. Trimming took 10 bases from V and 4 from J; bases not matched to a gene: 6. The CDR3 is made up of 14 amino acids. CDR1 MNHNY and CDR2 SVGAGI come from the germline V gene (reference sequence). The CDR3 bases are TGTGCCATAAGAGGGGACAGGGGCACCGGGGAGCTGTTTTTT. The encoded protein is CAIRGDRGTGELFF.

V is TRBV4-1 and J is TRBJ1-2; a weak D match, TRBD1 (6 bases). The CDR3 is 14 residues long. Germline CDR1 and CDR2: MGHRA and YSYEKL. V was pared by 4 bases and J by 8 bases, with 17 bases between. The CDR3 sequence is CASSPRGLREGYTF. The CDR3 nucleotides read TGCGCCAGCAGCCCGCGGGGGCTTAGGGAGGGCTACACCTTC.

The CDR3 DNA reads as TGTGCCAGCAGTCGCCAGGCCAGGGACACTGAAGCTTTCTTT. As protein: CASSRQARDTEAFF. V usage is TRBV9 and J usage is TRBJ1-1, with D possibly TRBD1 on 5 matching bases. Trimming took off 5 bases at V and 3 bases at J, with 14 bases between the two ends. The germline CDR1 and CDR2 sequences are SGDLS and YYNGEE. The CDR3 contains 14 residues.

J is TRBJ2-5 and V is TRBV9, with TRBD1 as a possible D gene (6 bases). The CDR3 is made up of 16 amino acids. Trimming removed 0 bases from V and 4 bases from J, with 16 bases in between. Germline CDR1 SGDLS, CDR2 YYNGEE. In DNA form, the CDR3 reads TGTGCCAGCAGCGTAGCCGGCAGGGGTAGGAGAGAGACCCAGTACTTC. Its protein is CASSVAGRGRRETQYF.

The chain is built from TRBV5-4 and TRBJ1-4, with 9 nucleotides matching TRBD1. The germline V gene has CDR1 SGHNT and CDR2 YYREEE (reference sequence). The CDR3 is 15 residues long. The J segment lost 5 bases and the V segment lost 4 bases, leaving 6 bases of the junction unmatched. Written as DNA, the CDR3 is TGTGCCAGCAGCGTAGGACAGGGGCAGAATGAAAAACTGTTTTTT. Protein sequence: CASSVGQGQNEKLFF.

This sequence joins TRBV27 and TRBJ2-5, with 14 positions matching TRBD2. V lost 0 bases to trimming and J lost 2 bases; unmatched junction nucleotides: 5. The CDR3 loop spans 18 amino acids. Germline loops: CDR1 MNHEY, CDR2 SMNVEV (reference sequence). The CDR3 DNA reads TGTGCCAGCAGTTTATCCAGGGGACTAGCGGGAGAGCAAGAGACCCAGTACTTC. Amino acid sequence: CASSLSRGLAGEQETQYF.

The rearrangement links TRBV5-1 to TRBJ2-3; D gene ambiguous. The CDR3 length is 14 residues. The ends were cut back, 2 bases at V and 0 bases at J, with 7 bases in the middle. The germline gives CDR1 SGHRS, CDR2 YFSETQ. CDR3 in DNA: TGCGCCAGCAGCTTCAAGAAGAGCACAGATACGCAGTATTTT. It specifies CASSFKKSTDTQYF.